The TCR beta chain described here comes from a study of OX40 agonist ivuxolimab in advanced cancers. Study observations and caveats: Dose levels from 0.1 to 3.0 mg/kg saw CD4+ and CD8+ blood T cells expand clonally by week 6.

Worth noting for this clone: The target antigen is unknown.

Using immunoSEQ multiplex PCR, the repertoire was profiled, and TCRdb retains in-frame clones only, with some absent. The sample shows tens of thousands of clones, about nine tenths of them seen only once. Germline V CDR1 and CDR2: MDHEN, SYDVKM. V was trimmed by 5 bases and J by 0 bases, leaving 8 bases between them. The CDR3 length is 13 residues. J is TRBJ2-7 and V is TRBV28; D gene uncertain. The sequence came from an adult with an advanced solid tumor such as melanoma, head and neck, liver or kidney cancer. The sequencing here drew on CD4+ or CD8+ T cells sorted from blood, taken in a trial of the OX40 agonist ivuxolimab. The CDR3 nucleotides are TGTGCCAGCAGTCGGCGATACTCCTACGAGCAGTACTTC. Its translation: CASSRRYSYEQYF.